This TCR beta chain was identified during a study of blood T cell repertoires in COVID-19. Study as a whole: The United States, Italy and Spain were the sources of the acute and convalescent COVID-19 samples.

TCRdb's table, derived via immunoSEQ multiplex PCR, lists solely in-frame clones and lacks some. The sample carries a few hundred thousand clones, roughly 85% recorded once. Germline V gives CDR1 MGHDK, CDR2 SYGVNS. Trimming took off 6 bases at V and 3 bases at J, with 12 bases between the two ends. This CDR3 is built from 14 residues. The chain recombines TRBV25-1 with TRBJ2-1; D is unresolved. The sequenced sample was PBMCs or T cells enriched from blood (not recorded which). This receptor was identified in a woman in her 50s who had recovered from COVID-19. Written as DNA, the CDR3 is TGTGCCAGCAGGAGAAAGATAGACTACAATGAGCAGTTCTTC. It codes for CASRRKIDYNEQFF. Full variable domain (missing parts from reference TRBV25-1 and TRBJ2-1): EADIYQTPRYLVIGTGKKITLECSQTMGHDKMYWYQQDPGMELHLIHYSYGVNSTEKGDLSSESTVSRIRTEHFPLTLESARPSHTSQYLCASRRKIDYNEQFFGPGTRLTVL.